A single sample gave rise to the 5 T cell receptor beta chains below, sequenced in a study of shared clonotypes between healthy human individuals. TCRdb keeps only in-frame clones here, not all; method: immunoSEQ multiplex PCR. In the table there are roughly 2.5 million clones, roughly 92% of which are singletons. The sample consisted of naive CD4+ T cells sorted from blood. Subset meaning: CD45RA+ positively selected. The source of these receptors is a young man in good health.

The V gene is TRBV6-5, the J gene TRBJ2-7, with D perhaps TRBD1 (5 bases). CDR1 is MNHEY, CDR2 SVGAGI, per germline. This CDR3 is 15 amino acids long. V lost 5 bases and J lost 3, with 17 bases in between. CDR3 DNA sequence: TGTGCCAGCAGTCCCGACTCGGCAGGGATCTACGAGCAGTACTTC. It translates to CASSPDSAGIYEQYF.

This clone came up once. Other DNA sequences within the sample encode an identical CDR3. The gene calls are TRBV19 and TRBJ2-5; no clear D. Germline V gene data show CDR1 as LNHDA and CDR2 as SQIVND (reference sequence). Trimming shortened V by 2 bases and J by 8 bases, and 9 bases separated the two germline ends. This CDR3 contains 12 residues. CDR3 residues: CASSIYGETQYF. CDR3 coding DNA: TGTGCCAGTAGTATATATGGGGAAACCCAGTACTTC.

This chain connects TRBV6-1 to TRBJ1-5; a possible D gene is TRBD1 (6 bases). The CDR3 is 13 amino acids. Germline V lookup: CDR1 MNHNS, CDR2 SASEGT. V shed 10 bases and J shed 2 bases, with 12 bases lying between them. CDR3 residues: CATSGDGNQPQHF. CDR3 coding DNA: TGTGCCACCTCAGGGGACGGCAATCAGCCCCAGCATTTT.

This chain links TRBV28 with TRBJ2-5, with D possibly matching TRBD1 (5 bases). Between the trimmed V and J ends, which lost 6 bases and 13 bases, there was a span of 18 bases. The CDR3 has 12 residues. Germline CDR1 MDHEN, CDR2 SYDVKM. CDR3 nucleotides: TGTGCCAGCAGCAGAGGAAATGGGGCCGTGTACTTC. It is translated as CASSRGNGAVYF. Filled out from reference TRBV28 and TRBJ2-5, the complete variable domain reads DVKVTQSSRYLVKRTGEKVFLECVQDMDHENMFWYRQDPGLGLRLIYFSYDVKMKEKGDIPEGYSVSREKKERFSLILESASTNQTSMYLCASSRGNGAVYFGPGTRLLVL.

V is TRBV25-1 and J is TRBJ2-7, with TRBD2 matching over 9 bases. Germline V gives CDR1 MGHDK, CDR2 SYGVNS. The CDR3 loop spans 14 amino acids. The J segment lost 9 bases and the V segment lost 1 base, leaving 7 bases of the junction unmatched. Here the CDR3 reads CASSEWPLAGRQYF. DNA for the CDR3: TGTGCCAGCAGTGAATGGCCCCTAGCGGGGAGGCAGTACTTC.